This T cell receptor (beta chain) was captured by sequencing in a study of T cell repertoires in cytomegalovirus infection. Study at large: Public TCR beta signatures indicated both CMV infection and matching HLA type.

Comments on this clonotype: The target antigen is unknown.

V was trimmed by 2 bases and J by 0 bases, leaving 10 bases between them. The CDR3 is 15 residues long. Germline-derived CDR1 and CDR2 are LGHNA and YNFKEQ. General study results and limits: Cumulative frequency of public TCR beta families picked out carriers of CMV plus the relevant HLA.

TCRdb ran MiXCR on the reads and lists one entry per CDR3 protein. Among about 890,000 distinct CDR3 sequences listed, around 29% were seen once. The chain has TRBV4-2 and TRBJ1-1; the D gene is possibly TRBD1 (5 bases). Sequences were derived from cultured CD8+ T cells from PBMCs, sampled from culture after CMV antigen stimulation. The clonotype originates from a human donor in good health (CMV status not recorded). Some clones in this sample may be carry-over from other donors' samples. CDR3 bases: TGTGCCAGCAGCCAATGGTGGGGGGTGAACACTGAAGCTTTCTTT. This codes for CASSQWWGVNTEAFF.